This record concerns one T cell receptor beta chain sequence. The antigen remains undetermined. The sample belongs to a study of T cell responses to AZD1222 COVID-19 vaccine. V shed 5 bases and J shed 4 bases, with 17 bases lying between them. The germline CDR1 and CDR2 sequences are LNHDA and SQIVND (reference sequence). This CDR3 is 15 amino acids long. The method was immunoSEQ multiplex PCR; TCRdb's version includes in-frame clones alone and lacks a portion of them. The table has fewer than 120,000 clones, about 87% seen once. The study, taken as a whole, reports: CD4 TCRs associated with vaccination spanned spike, dominating at 160-218 and 743-854.

The sample here was peripheral blood, taken on day 0 of AZD1222 vaccination. This chain uses TRBV19 with TRBJ1-1, with D uncertain. The sequence was collected from an adult in good health. The CDR3: CASSPRSQQFTEAFF. Here the CDR3 DNA reads TGTGCCAGTAGTCCCCGGTCCCAGCAGTTCACTGAAGCTTTCTTT.